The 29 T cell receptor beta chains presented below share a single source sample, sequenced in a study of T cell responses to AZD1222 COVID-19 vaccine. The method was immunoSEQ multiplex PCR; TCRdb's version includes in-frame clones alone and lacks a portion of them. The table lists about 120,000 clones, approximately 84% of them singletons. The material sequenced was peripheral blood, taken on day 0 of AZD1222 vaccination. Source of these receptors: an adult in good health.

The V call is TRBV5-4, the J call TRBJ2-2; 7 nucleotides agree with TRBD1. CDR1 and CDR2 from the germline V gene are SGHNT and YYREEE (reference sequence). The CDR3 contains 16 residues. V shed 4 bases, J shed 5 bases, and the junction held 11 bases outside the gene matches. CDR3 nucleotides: TGTGCCAGCAGCAACCTTACAGGGGTAGAAACCGGGGAGCTGTTTTTT. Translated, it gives CASSNLTGVETGELFF.

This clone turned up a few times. The CDR3 reads CASSLEGGPSEQYF. The CDR3 DNA follows: TGTGCCAGCAGCCTGGAAGGAGGCCCTTCCGAGCAGTACTTC. The V gene is TRBV5-5, the J gene TRBJ2-7; possible D gene TRBD2, 5 bases. The germline CDR1 and CDR2 sequences are SGHKS and YYEKEE (reference sequence). This CDR3 contains 14 residues. Trimming stripped 4 bases from V and 6 bases from J, with 17 bases between.

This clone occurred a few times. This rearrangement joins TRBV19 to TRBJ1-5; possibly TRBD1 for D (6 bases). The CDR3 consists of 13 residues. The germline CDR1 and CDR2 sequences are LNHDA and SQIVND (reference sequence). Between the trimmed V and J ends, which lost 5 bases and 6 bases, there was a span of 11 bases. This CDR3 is CASSAQGGQPQHF. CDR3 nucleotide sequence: TGTGCCAGTAGTGCACAGGGAGGTCAGCCCCAGCATTTT.

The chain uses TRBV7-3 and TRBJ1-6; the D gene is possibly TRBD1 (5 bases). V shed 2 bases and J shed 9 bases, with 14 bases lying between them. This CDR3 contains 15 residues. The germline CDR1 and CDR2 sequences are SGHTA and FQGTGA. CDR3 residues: CASSLGQGPGSPLHF. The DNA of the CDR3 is TGTGCCAGCAGCTTAGGCCAGGGCCCAGGTTCACCCCTCCACTTT.

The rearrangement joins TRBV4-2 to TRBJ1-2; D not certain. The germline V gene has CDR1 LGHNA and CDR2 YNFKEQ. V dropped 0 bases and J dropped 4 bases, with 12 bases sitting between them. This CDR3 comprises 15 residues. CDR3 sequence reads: CASSQEAGRPYGYTF. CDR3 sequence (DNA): TGTGCCAGCAGCCAAGAGGCGGGCAGACCCTATGGCTACACCTTC.

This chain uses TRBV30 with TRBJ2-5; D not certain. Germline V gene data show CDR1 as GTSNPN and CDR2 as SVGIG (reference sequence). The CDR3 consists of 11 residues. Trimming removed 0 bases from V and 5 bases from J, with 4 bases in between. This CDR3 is CAWSVSETQYF. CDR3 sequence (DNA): TGTGCCTGGAGTGTTTCGGAGACCCAGTACTTC.

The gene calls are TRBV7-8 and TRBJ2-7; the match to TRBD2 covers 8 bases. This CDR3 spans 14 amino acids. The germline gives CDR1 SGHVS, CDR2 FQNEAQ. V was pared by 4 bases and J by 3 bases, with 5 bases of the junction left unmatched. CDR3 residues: CASSSSGTSYEQYF. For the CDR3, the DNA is TGTGCCAGCAGCTCATCCGGGACTAGCTACGAGCAGTACTTC. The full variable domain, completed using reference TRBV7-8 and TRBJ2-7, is GAGVSQSPRYKVAKRGQDVALRCDPISGHVSLFWYQQALGQGPEFLTYFQNEAQLDKSGLPSDRFFAERPEGSVSTLKIQRTQQEDSAVYLCASSSSGTSYEQYFGPGTRLTVT.

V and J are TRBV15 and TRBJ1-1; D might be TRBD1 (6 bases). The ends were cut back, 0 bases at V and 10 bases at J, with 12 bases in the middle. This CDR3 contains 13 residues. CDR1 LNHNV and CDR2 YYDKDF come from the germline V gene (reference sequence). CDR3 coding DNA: TGTGCCACCAGCAGAGATGTGGGGGGGCGAGCTTTCTTT. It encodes CATSRDVGGRAFF.

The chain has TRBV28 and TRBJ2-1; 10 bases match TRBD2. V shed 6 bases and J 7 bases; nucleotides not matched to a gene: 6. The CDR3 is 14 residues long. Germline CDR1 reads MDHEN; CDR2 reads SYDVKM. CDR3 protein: CASSLIAGGNEQFF. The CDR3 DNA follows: TGTGCCAGCAGCTTAATAGCGGGAGGAAATGAGCAGTTCTTC.

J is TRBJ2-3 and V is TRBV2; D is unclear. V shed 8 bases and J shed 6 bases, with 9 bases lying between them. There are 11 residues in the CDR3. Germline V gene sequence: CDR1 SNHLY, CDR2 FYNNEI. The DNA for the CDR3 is TGTGCCAGCGTACACGAGGATACGCAGTATTTT. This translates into CASVHEDTQYF.

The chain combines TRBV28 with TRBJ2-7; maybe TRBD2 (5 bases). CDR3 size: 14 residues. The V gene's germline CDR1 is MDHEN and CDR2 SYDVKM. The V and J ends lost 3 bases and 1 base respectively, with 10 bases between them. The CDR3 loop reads CASSFIGESYEQYF. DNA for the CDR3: TGTGCCAGCAGTTTTATCGGGGAGTCCTACGAGCAGTACTTC.

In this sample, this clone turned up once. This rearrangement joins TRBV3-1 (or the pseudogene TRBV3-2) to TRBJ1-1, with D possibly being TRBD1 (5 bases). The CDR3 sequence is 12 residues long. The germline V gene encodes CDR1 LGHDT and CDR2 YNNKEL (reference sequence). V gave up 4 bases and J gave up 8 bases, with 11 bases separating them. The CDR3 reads CASSPRGTEAFF. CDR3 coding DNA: TGTGCCAGCAGCCCAAGGGGAACGGAAGCTTTCTTT.

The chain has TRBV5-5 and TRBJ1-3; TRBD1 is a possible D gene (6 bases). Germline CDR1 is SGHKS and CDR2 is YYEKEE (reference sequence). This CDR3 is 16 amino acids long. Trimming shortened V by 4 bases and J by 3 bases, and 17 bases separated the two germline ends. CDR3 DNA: TGTGCCAGCAGCCCCGGGTTGGGGGCGCGTGGAAACACCATATATTTT. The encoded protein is CASSPGLGARGNTIYF. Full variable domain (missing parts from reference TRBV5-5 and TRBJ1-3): DAGVTQSPTHLIKTRGQQVTLRCSPISGHKSVSWYQQVLGQGPQFIFQYYEKEERGRGNFPDRFSARQFPNYSSELNVNALLLGDSALYLCASSPGLGARGNTIYFGEGSWLTVV.

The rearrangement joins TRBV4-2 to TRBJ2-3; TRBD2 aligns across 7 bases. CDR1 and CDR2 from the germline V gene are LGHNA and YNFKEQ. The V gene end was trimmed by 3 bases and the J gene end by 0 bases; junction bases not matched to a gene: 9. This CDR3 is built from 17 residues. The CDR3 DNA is TGTGCCAGCAGCCAGAAGGCTAGCGGATCTAGCACAGATACGCAGTATTTT. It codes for CASSQKASGSSTDTQYF.

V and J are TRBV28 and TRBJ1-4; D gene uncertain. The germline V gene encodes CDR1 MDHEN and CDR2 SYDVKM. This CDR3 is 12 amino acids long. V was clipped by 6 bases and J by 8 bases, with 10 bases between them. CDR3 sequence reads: CASSQDGEKLFF. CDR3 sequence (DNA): TGTGCCAGCAGCCAGGACGGCGAAAAACTGTTTTTT.

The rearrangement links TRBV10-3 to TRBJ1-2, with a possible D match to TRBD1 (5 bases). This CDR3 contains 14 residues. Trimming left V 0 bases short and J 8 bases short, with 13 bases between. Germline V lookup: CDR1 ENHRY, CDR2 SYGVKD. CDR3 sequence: CAISESDMTQGYTF. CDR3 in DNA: TGTGCCATCAGTGAGTCGGACATGACGCAGGGCTACACCTTC.

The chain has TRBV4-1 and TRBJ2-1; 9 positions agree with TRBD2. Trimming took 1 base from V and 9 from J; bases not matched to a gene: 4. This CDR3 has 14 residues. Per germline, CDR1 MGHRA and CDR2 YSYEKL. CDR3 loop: CASSQGLAVSEQFF. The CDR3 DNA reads TGCGCCAGCAGCCAAGGACTAGCGGTGAGTGAGCAGTTCTTC.

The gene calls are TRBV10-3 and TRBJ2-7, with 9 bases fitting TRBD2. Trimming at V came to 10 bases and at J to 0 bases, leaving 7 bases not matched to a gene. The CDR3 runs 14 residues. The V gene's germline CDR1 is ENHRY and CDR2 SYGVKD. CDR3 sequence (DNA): TGTGCCACCCAACTAGCGGGCCCCTCCTACGAGCAGTACTTC. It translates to CATQLAGPSYEQYF.

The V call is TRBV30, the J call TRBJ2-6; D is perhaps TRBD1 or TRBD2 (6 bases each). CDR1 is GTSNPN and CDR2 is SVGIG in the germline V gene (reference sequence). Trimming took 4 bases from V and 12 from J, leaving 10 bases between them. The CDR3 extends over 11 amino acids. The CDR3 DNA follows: TGTGCCTGGATAGGAGGGGGCGTCCTGACTTTC. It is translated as CAWIGGGVLTF.

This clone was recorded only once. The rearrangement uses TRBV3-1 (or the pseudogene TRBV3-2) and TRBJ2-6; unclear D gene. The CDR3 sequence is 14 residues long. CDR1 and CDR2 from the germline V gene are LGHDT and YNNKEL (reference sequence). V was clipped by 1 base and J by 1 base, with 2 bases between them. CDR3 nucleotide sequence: TGTGCCAGCAGCCAAGGGTCTGGGGCCAACGTCCTGACTTTC. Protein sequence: CASSQGSGANVLTF.

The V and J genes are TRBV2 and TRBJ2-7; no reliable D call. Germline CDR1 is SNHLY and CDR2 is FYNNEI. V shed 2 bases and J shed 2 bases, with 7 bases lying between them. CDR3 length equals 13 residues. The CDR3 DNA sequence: TGTGCCAGCAGTGAACTTATTACCTACGAGCAGTACTTC. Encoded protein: CASSELITYEQYF.

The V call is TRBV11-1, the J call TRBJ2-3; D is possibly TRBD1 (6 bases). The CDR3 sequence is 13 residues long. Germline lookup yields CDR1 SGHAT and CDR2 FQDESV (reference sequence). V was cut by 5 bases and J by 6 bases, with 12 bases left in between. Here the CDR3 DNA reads TGTGCCAGCAGCACCGGACAGACGGATACGCAGTATTTT. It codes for CASSTGQTDTQYF.

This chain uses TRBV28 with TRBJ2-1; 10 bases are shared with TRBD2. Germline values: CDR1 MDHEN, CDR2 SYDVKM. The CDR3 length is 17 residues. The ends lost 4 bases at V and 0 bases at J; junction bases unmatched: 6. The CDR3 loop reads CASSSLGTSVSYNEQFF. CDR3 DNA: TGTGCCAGCAGTTCCCTCGGGACTAGCGTCTCCTACAATGAGCAGTTCTTC.

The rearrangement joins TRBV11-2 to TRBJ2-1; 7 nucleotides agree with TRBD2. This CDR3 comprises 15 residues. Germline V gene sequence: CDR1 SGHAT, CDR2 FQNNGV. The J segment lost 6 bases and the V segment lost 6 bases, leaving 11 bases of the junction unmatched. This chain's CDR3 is CASRNVLAVLNEQFF. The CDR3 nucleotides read TGTGCCAGCAGGAATGTCCTAGCGGTCCTCAATGAGCAGTTCTTC.

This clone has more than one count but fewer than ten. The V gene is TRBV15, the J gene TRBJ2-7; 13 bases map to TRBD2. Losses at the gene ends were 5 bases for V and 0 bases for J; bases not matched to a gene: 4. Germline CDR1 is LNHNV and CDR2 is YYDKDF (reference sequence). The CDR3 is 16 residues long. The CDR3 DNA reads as TGTGCCACCAGCGGGACTAGCGGGGAGAGCTCCTACGAGCAGTACTTC. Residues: CATSGTSGESSYEQYF. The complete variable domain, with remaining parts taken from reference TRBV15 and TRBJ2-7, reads DAMVIQNPRYQVTQFGKPVTLSCSQTLNHNVMYWYQQKSSQAPKLLFHYYDKDFNNEADTPDNFQSRRPNTSFCFLDIRSPGLGDTAMYLCATSGTSGESSYEQYFGPGTRLTVT.

The CDR3 DNA is TGTGCCAGCAGCCAAGGAACTGGGACCCAGTACTTC. It encodes CASSQGTGTQYF. The gene calls are TRBV14 and TRBJ2-5, with D hard to call. The CDR3 has 12 residues. Germline CDR1 and CDR2: SGHDN and FVKESK. V was trimmed by 1 base and J by 7 bases, leaving 7 bases between them.

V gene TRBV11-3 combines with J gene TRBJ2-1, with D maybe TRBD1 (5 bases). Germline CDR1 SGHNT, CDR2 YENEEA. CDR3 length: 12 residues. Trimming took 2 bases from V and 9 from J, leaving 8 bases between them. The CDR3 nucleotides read TGTGCCAGCAGCTTACAGGGCACTGAGCAGTTCTTC. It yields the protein CASSLQGTEQFF.

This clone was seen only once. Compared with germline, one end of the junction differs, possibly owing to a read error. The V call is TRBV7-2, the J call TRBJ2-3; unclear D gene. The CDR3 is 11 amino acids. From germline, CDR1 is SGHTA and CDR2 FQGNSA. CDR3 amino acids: CASRLGNTQYF. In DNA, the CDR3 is TGTGCCAGCAGGTTAGGGAATACGCAGTATTTT.

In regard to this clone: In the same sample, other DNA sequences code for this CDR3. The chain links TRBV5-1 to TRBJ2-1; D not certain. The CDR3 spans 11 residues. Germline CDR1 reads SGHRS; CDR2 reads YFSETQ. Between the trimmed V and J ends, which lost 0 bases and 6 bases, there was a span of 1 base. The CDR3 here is CASSLANEQFF. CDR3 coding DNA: TGCGCCAGCAGCTTGGCCAATGAGCAGTTCTTC.